These 26 T cell receptor beta chains originate from one sample sequenced in a study of shared clonotypes between healthy human individuals. Measured with immunoSEQ multiplex PCR; TCRdb has only the in-frame clones, and not every one. In the table there are roughly 530,000 clones, 96% of which are singletons. The specimen sequenced was naive CD4+ T cells sorted from blood. Specified subset: CD45RA+ positively selected. The receptors come from a woman younger than 45 in good health.

The chain links TRBV18 to TRBJ2-3, with 8 bases fitting TRBD1. Germline CDR1 reads KGHSH; CDR2 reads LQKENI. CDR3 length equals 16 residues. Unmatched junction bases numbered 11, after V lost 3 bases and J lost 6 bases. CDR3 DNA: TGTGCCAGCTCACCGGCCAGGACAGGGAGTTCCGATACGCAGTATTTT. Translation gives CASSPARTGSSDTQYF.

V usage is TRBV5-1 and J usage is TRBJ1-1; 9 bases map to TRBD1. The trim removed 3 bases at V and 1 base at J, leaving 4 bases unmatched. This CDR3 has 15 residues. The germline V gene has CDR1 SGHRS and CDR2 YFSETQ. CDR3 nucleotides: TGCGCCAGCAGCTCCTTGACAGGGGGGAACACTGAAGCTTTCTTT. This sequence encodes CASSSLTGGNTEAFF.

DNA for the CDR3: TGCACCAGCAGCCCTCCGACCGGGACCGACCATTACGAGCAGTACTTC. This gives the protein CTSSPPTGTDHYEQYF. The chain uses TRBV1 and TRBJ2-7. TRBV1 is deemed a pseudogene. CDR3 length: 16 amino acids.

This chain links TRBV6-5 with TRBJ1-5, with 7 bases matching TRBD1. The J segment lost 6 bases and the V segment lost 4 bases, leaving 3 bases of the junction unmatched. The germline V gene has CDR1 MNHEY and CDR2 SVGAGI. CDR3 length equals 13 residues. The chain's CDR3 is CASSSGGGQPQHF. The CDR3 DNA reads TGTGCCAGCAGTTCAGGGGGAGGTCAGCCCCAGCATTTT.

This clone appeared a single time. The chain uses TRBV18 and TRBJ1-6; 11 bases are a match to TRBD1. The ends lost 3 bases at V and 8 bases at J; junction bases unmatched: 6. Per the germline V gene, CDR1 is KGHSH and CDR2 is LQKENI. This CDR3 spans 16 amino acids. CDR3 in DNA: TGTGCCAGCTCACCCGGACAGGGGGCAGACTATTCACCCCTCCACTTT. This codes for CASSPGQGADYSPLHF.

V is TRBV29-1 and J is TRBJ2-1, with D possibly TRBD2 on 6 matching bases. CDR1 is SQVTM, CDR2 ANQGSEA, per germline. The CDR3 loop spans 17 amino acids. The V end was cut by 5 bases, the J end by 0 bases, with 20 bases between. CDR3 protein: CSVIKAEGFPSYNEQFF. In nucleotides, the CDR3 is TGCAGCGTTATAAAAGCGGAGGGGTTCCCCTCCTACAATGAGCAGTTCTTC.

V usage is TRBV20-1 and J usage is TRBJ1-4; D gene unclear. This CDR3 is built from 10 residues. Germline-derived CDR1 and CDR2 are DFQATT and SNEGSKA (reference sequence). Trimming removed 6 bases from V and 4 bases from J, with 3 bases in between. The CDR3 bases are TGCAGTGCATATAATGAAAAACTGTTTTTT. Its protein is CSAYNEKLFF.

V and J are TRBV5-1 and TRBJ1-4; 7 nucleotides match TRBD1. CDR3 length: 16 residues. The J segment lost 5 bases and the V segment lost 4 bases, leaving 11 bases of the junction unmatched. Germline V CDR1 and CDR2: SGHRS, YFSETQ. CDR3 region: CASSPRQGPENEKLFF. Written as DNA, the CDR3 is TGCGCCAGCAGCCCACGACAGGGACCGGAGAATGAAAAACTGTTTTTT.

The gene calls are TRBV28 and TRBJ2-5; D might be TRBD1 (6 bases). The J call may be faulty, since TRBJ2-7 better matches the DNA end. The length of the CDR3 is 13 residues. The germline CDR1 and CDR2 sequences are MDHEN and SYDVKM. CDR3 sequence (DNA): TGTGCCAGCAGTTTAGGACAGCGAGGCGAGCAGTACTTC. Translating gives CASSLGQRGEQYF.

This chain uses TRBV19 with TRBJ2-1, with 11 bases that match TRBD2. The CDR3 loop spans 18 amino acids. Germline CDR1 LNHDA, CDR2 SQIVND (reference sequence). Trimming at V came to 3 bases and at J to 10 bases, leaving 17 bases not matched to a gene. The CDR3 here is CASSIRGTSGVERREQFF. CDR3 nucleotide sequence: TGTGCCAGTAGTATTCGGGGGACTAGCGGAGTTGAGCGGAGAGAGCAGTTCTTC.

The chain combines TRBV4-1 with TRBJ2-5, with D perhaps given as TRBD1 or TRBD2 (5 bases each). The germline CDR1 and CDR2 sequences are MGHRA and YSYEKL. CDR3 length: 13 residues. Trimming took off 1 base at V and 2 bases at J, with 5 bases between the two ends. CDR3 amino acids: CASSQGGQETQYF. In nucleotides, the CDR3 is TGCGCCAGCAGCCAAGGGGGGCAAGAGACCCAGTACTTC.

This sequence joins TRBV7-2 and TRBJ2-7, with D possibly called TRBD1 or TRBD2 (5 bases each). Looked up from germline, CDR1 is SGHTA and CDR2 is FQGNSA. V lost 2 bases and J 2 bases, leaving 16 bases between the germline ends. This CDR3 is 16 amino acids long. CDR3 coding DNA: TGTGCCAGCAGCTTATGGACAAAGAGAGGGCCCTACGAGCAGTACTTC. It encodes CASSLWTKRGPYEQYF.

V usage is TRBV6-6 and J usage is TRBJ1-1; 7 bases agree with TRBD1. Looked up from germline, CDR1 is MNHNY and CDR2 is SVGAGI (reference sequence). The CDR3 has 13 residues. Germline trimming cut 6 bases from V and 10 bases from J; bases unmatched to any gene: 11. CDR3 in amino acids: CASRKTGQVRAFF. The CDR3, as DNA: TGTGCCAGCAGAAAGACCGGACAGGTTCGAGCTTTCTTT.

In regard to this clone: The same CDR3 arises from other DNA sequences in this sample as well. The J gene is TRBJ1-5, the V gene TRBV19, with D possibly TRBD1 on 6 matching bases. The germline V gene encodes CDR1 LNHDA and CDR2 SQIVND (reference sequence). V gave up 0 bases and J gave up 4 bases, with 7 bases separating them. This CDR3 region has 14 residues. CDR3 in amino acids: CASSIEGGNQPQHF. For the CDR3, the DNA is TGTGCCAGTAGTATAGAAGGGGGGAATCAGCCCCAGCATTTT.

This clone appeared once. The chain uses TRBV5-4 and TRBJ2-2, with D possibly being TRBD1 (6 bases). This CDR3 has 17 residues. Deletions cut 3 bases from V and 6 bases from J, with 21 bases between. Germline V gene sequence: CDR1 SGHNT, CDR2 YYREEE (reference sequence). The CDR3, as DNA: TGTGCCAGCAGCTCCCGGACAGCGACTCTATTACCCGGGGAGCTGTTTTTT. It specifies CASSSRTATLLPGELFF. Looking up the rest from reference TRBV5-4 and TRBJ2-2 gives the full variable domain: ETGVTQSPTHLIKTRGQQVTLRCSSQSGHNTVSWYQQALGQGPQFIFQYYREEENGRGNFPPRFSGLQFPNYSSELNVNALELDDSALYLCASSSRTATLLPGELFFGEGSRLTVL.

This clone was seen a single time. V usage is TRBV5-1 and J usage is TRBJ2-7, with D possibly called TRBD1 or TRBD2 (7 bases each). With 4 bases removed from V and 7 bases from J, the gap between germline ends came to 15 bases. The CDR3 spans 13 residues. CDR1 is SGHRS and CDR2 is YFSETQ in the germline V gene. The CDR3 spells CASSETGRGEQYF. The CDR3 DNA is TGCGCCAGCAGCGAGACAGGGCGGGGGGAGCAGTACTTC.

V gene TRBV7-7 combines with J gene TRBJ2-2; D gene unclear. The CDR3 is 13 amino acids. V was cut by 3 bases and J by 1 base, with 3 bases left in between. The germline gives CDR1 SSHAT, CDR2 FNYEAQ (reference sequence). DNA for the CDR3: TGTGCCAGCAGCTTTTTGAACACCGGGGAGCTGTTTTTT. It encodes CASSFLNTGELFF.

V and J are TRBV30 and TRBJ2-7; 9 bases match TRBD1. Per the germline V gene, CDR1 is GTSNPN and CDR2 is SVGIG (reference sequence). The CDR3 runs 15 residues. J gave up 6 bases and V 1 base, and 10 bases lay outside the gene matches. CDR3 in DNA: TGTGCCTGGAGTGCCGCCGGGACAGGGAGTCCCGAGCAGTACTTC. Translating it yields CAWSAAGTGSPEQYF. The whole variable domain, remainder taken from reference TRBV30 and TRBJ2-7, is SQTIHQWPATLVQPVGSPLSLECTVEGTSNPNLYWYRQAAGRGLQLLFYSVGIGQISSEVPQNLSASRPQDRQFILSSKKLLLSDSGFYLCAWSAAGTGSPEQYFGPGTRLTVT.

This clone appeared a single time. The chain combines TRBV7-8 with TRBJ2-7; 7 bases are a match to TRBD1. J gave up 2 bases and V 7 bases, and 5 bases lay outside the gene matches. The CDR3 covers 13 residues. CDR1 and CDR2 (germline): SGHVS, FQNEAQ. The CDR3 coding sequence is TGTGCCAGCAACAGACAGGGCCCCTACGAGCAGTACTTC. Translated: CASNRQGPYEQYF.

This clone was recorded a few times. The rearrangement uses TRBV29-1 and TRBJ1-1; TRBD1 agrees at 8 bases. Germline V CDR1 and CDR2: SQVTM, ANQGSEA. The V segment lost 7 bases and the J segment 4 bases; nucleotides outside the gene matches: 8. The CDR3 length is 13 residues. The CDR3 sequence: CSGGQGVSTEAFF. CDR3 in DNA: TGCAGCGGAGGACAGGGCGTATCCACTGAAGCTTTCTTT. The full variable domain, with the rest looked up from reference TRBV29-1 and TRBJ1-1, is SAVISQKPSRDICQRGTSLTIQCQVDSQVTMMFWYRQQPGQSLTLIATANQGSEATYESGFVIDKFPISRPNLTFSTLTVSNMSPEDSSIYLCSGGQGVSTEAFFGQGTRLTVV.

The V and J genes are TRBV5-3 and TRBJ2-2, with 8 positions matching TRBD1. TRBV5-3 is an ORF, with its function uncertain. This CDR3 spans 16 amino acids. Germline trimming cut 3 bases from V and 5 bases from J; bases unmatched to any gene: 9. DNA for the CDR3: TGTGCCAGAAGCTCCCCTCCAGGGGGCAGAACCGGGGAGCTGTTTTTT. It codes for CARSSPPGGRTGELFF.

The chain joins TRBV27 to TRBJ2-2; TRBD2 is a possible D gene (6 bases). The CDR3 is 16 amino acids. Looked up from germline, CDR1 is MNHEY and CDR2 is SMNVEV (reference sequence). The germline V and J ends were trimmed by 6 bases and 10 bases, with 24 bases remaining between them. The CDR3 sequence is CASSSPGTAAVVELFF. CDR3 in DNA: TGTGCCAGCAGCTCGCCCGGGACTGCAGCCGTAGTGGAGCTGTTTTTT.

J is TRBJ2-1 and V is TRBV10-1; D ambiguous. The CDR3 length is 16 residues. Germline CDR1 WNHNN, CDR2 SYGVQD (reference sequence). V was clipped by 0 bases and J by 2 bases, with 11 bases between them. In DNA, the CDR3 is TGCGCCAGCAGTGAGTCCCTCCGGCCGCCCTACAATGAGCAGTTCTTC. It translates to CASSESLRPPYNEQFF.

The J gene is TRBJ1-3, the V gene TRBV18; maybe TRBD1 (5 bases). Germline V gene lookup returns CDR1 KGHSH and CDR2 LQKENI. V was pared by 3 bases and J by 0 bases, with 15 bases between. This CDR3 contains 17 residues. The CDR3 here is CASSPVMQGISGNTIYF. The CDR3 coding sequence is TGTGCCAGCTCACCCGTTATGCAGGGCATCTCTGGAAACACCATATATTTT.

This clone was seen a single time. The V and J genes are TRBV7-9 and TRBJ1-6, with 7 bases that match TRBD1. The CDR3 length is 16 residues. V was clipped by 6 bases and J by 7 bases; unmatched bases: 12. Germline V gene data show CDR1 as SEHNR and CDR2 as FQNEAQ (reference sequence). CDR3 sequence: CASSSKLGQKNSPLHF. CDR3 nucleotides: TGTGCCAGCAGTTCCAAGTTGGGACAGAAAAATTCACCCCTCCACTTT.

The chain has TRBV6-5 and TRBJ1-5; 8 bases align to TRBD1. The CDR3 extends over 15 amino acids. J was trimmed by 4 bases and V by 6 bases; bases with no gene match: 8. Germline lookup yields CDR1 MNHEY and CDR2 SVGAGI. The CDR3 nucleotides read TGTGCCAGCAGAGCAGACAGGGGACGAAATCAGCCCCAGCATTTT. Translation: CASRADRGRNQPQHF.